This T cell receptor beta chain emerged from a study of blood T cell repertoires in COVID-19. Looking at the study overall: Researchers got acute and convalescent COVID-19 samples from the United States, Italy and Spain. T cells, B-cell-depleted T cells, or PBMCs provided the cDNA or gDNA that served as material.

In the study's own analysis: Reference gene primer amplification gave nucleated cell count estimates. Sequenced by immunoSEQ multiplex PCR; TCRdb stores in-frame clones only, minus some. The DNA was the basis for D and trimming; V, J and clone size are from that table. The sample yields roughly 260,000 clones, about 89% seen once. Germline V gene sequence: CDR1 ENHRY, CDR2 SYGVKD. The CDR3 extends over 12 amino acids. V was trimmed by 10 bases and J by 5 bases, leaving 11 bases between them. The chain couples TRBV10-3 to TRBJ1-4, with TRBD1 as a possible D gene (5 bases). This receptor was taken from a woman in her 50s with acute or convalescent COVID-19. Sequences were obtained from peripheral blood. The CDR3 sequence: CATRQPNEKLFF. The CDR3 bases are TGTGCCACCCGACAGCCGAATGAAAAACTGTTTTTT.